These 6 T cell receptor beta chains were all obtained from the same sample, sequenced in a study of neurological immune-mediated disorders (dated by TCRdb to the late 2010s). Library prep was done by 5' RACE. The sequencer was an Illumina HiSeq 2500. The raw public data were reprocessed by TCRdb itself: fastp quality trimming at Q25, MiXCR clonotype calling, in-frame beta chains only. Each record represents a unique CDR3 protein, reported with the most common genes and DNA among its rows. In all, the sample holds 40,000 to 55,000 distinct CDR3 sequences, and 2.5% to 3.5% of those were seen once. The biggest ten clones account for approximately 15% of the sample. Sequencing was done on a sample of PBMCs. The receptors stem from a woman aged 45-65 years with multiple sclerosis.

This clonotype was recorded at least ten times. The CDR3 DNA reads as TGTGCCACCAGTGACTCGGACGTAGCTACGCAGTATTTT. Its protein product is CATSDSDVATQYF. The chain combines TRBV24-1 with TRBJ2-3; D unresolved. Trimming stripped 4 bases from V and 8 bases from J, with 12 bases between. CDR1 is KGHDR, CDR2 SFDVKD, per germline. The CDR3 spans 13 residues.

The gene calls are TRBV11-2 and TRBJ2-1, with 7 bases aligning to TRBD2. The germline CDR1 and CDR2 sequences are SGHAT and FQNNGV. With 0 bases clipped from V and 0 bases from J, the junction kept 11 bases outside the gene matches. The CDR3 totals 19 residues. The CDR3 protein is CASSLDRASGAISYNEQFF. As DNA, the CDR3 is TGTGCCAGCAGCTTAGATAGGGCTAGCGGCGCGATCTCCTACAATGAGCAGTTCTTC.

The sample holds many counts of this clonotype. This sequence joins TRBV20-1 and TRBJ2-3; 10 nucleotides agree with TRBD1. V shed 3 bases, J shed 1 base, and the junction held 7 bases outside the gene matches. The CDR3 contains 16 residues. Germline lookup yields CDR1 DFQATT and CDR2 SNEGSKA (reference sequence). The CDR3 loop reads CSASGSGQGRTDTQYF. The CDR3 DNA is TGCAGTGCTAGTGGGTCGGGACAGGGGCGCACAGATACGCAGTATTTT.

This clonotype was observed at least ten times. V is TRBV7-7 and J is TRBJ2-3; unclear D gene. Trimming pared 4 bases from V and 0 bases from J, leaving 5 bases between. The CDR3 covers 13 residues. CDR1 is SSHAT and CDR2 is FNYEAQ in the germline V gene (reference sequence). CDR3 in amino acids: CASSSDSTDTQYF. CDR3 sequence (DNA): TGTGCCAGCAGCTCGGACAGCACAGATACGCAGTATTTT.

This clonotype was detected ten times or more. V is TRBV18 and J is TRBJ2-5; 9 nucleotides agree with TRBD2. With V trimmed by 5 bases and J by 0 bases, 7 bases remained unmatched. The CDR3 has 16 amino acids. CDR1 and CDR2 (germline): KGHSH, LQKENI. CDR3 in DNA: TGTGCCAGCTCATATGGACTAGCGAACTACCAAGAGACCCAGTACTTC. Residues: CASSYGLANYQETQYF.

At least ten counts were recorded for this clonotype. This chain links TRBV2 with TRBJ1-5; the match to TRBD1 covers 7 bases. The CDR3 totals 13 residues. V shed 10 bases, J shed 0 bases, and the junction held 3 bases outside the gene matches. Germline CDR1 SNHLY, CDR2 FYNNEI. CDR3 bases: TGTGCCACAGGACAGGATAGCAATCAGCCCCAGCATTTT. Translating gives CATGQDSNQPQHF.